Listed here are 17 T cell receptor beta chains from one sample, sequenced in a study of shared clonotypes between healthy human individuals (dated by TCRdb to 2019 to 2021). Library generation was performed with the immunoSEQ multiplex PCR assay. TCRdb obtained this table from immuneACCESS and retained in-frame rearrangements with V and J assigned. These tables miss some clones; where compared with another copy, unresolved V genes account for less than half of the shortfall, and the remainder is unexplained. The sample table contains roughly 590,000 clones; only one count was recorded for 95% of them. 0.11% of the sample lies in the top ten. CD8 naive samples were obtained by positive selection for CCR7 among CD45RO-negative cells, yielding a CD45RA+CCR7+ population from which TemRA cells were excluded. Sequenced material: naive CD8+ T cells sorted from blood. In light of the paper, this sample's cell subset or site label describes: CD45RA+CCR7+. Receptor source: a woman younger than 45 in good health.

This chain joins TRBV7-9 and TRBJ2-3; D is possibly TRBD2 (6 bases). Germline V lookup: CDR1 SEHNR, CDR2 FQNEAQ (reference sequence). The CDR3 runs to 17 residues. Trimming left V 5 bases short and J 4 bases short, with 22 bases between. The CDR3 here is CASSPRLSGELADTQYF. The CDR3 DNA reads TGTGCCAGCAGCCCACGACTTTCGGGGGAGTTAGCAGATACGCAGTATTTT.

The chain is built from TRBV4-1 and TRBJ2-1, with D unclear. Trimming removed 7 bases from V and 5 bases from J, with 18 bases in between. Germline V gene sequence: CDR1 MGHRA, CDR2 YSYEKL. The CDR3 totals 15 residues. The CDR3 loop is CASNVGPNHHNEQFF. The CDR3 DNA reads TGCGCCAGCAATGTCGGGCCAAACCATCACAATGAGCAGTTCTTC.

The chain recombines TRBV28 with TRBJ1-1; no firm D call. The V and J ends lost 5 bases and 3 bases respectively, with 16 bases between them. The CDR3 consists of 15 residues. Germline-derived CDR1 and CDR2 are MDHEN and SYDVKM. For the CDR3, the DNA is TGTGCCAGCAGTCATAATCGAAAAAGAGACACTGAAGCTTTCTTT. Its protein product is CASSHNRKRDTEAFF.

The CDR3 here is CASGSGRVYEQYF. The CDR3 coding sequence is TGTGCCAGCGGCAGCGGGAGGGTCTACGAGCAGTACTTC. The V gene is TRBV27, the J gene TRBJ2-7, with 10 positions matching TRBD2. This CDR3 is built from 13 residues. The germline gives CDR1 MNHEY, CDR2 SMNVEV (reference sequence). The V segment lost 8 bases and the J segment 3 bases; nucleotides outside the gene matches: 4.

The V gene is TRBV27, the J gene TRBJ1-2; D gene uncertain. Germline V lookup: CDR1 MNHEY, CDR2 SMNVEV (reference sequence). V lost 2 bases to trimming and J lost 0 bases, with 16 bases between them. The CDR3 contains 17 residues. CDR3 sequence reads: CASSLLENHHSNYGYTF. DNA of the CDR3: TGTGCCAGCAGTTTACTCGAAAACCACCATTCTAACTATGGCTACACCTTC.

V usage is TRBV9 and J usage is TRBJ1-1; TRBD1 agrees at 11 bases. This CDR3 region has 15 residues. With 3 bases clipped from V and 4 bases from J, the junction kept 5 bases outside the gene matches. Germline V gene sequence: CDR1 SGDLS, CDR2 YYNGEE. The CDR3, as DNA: TGTGCCAGCAGCGGCCTCGGGACAGGGGGCACTGAAGCTTTCTTT. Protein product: CASSGLGTGGTEAFF.

DNA for the CDR3: TGTGCCAGCAGCTTAGCGCCGACAGGTTACTTC. It specifies CASSLAPTGYF. J is TRBJ2-5 and V is TRBV7-4; tentative D call: TRBD1 (6 bases). CDR1 is SGHVT and CDR2 is SQSDAQ in the germline V gene. V dropped 0 bases and J dropped 14 bases, with 10 bases sitting between them. The CDR3 is 11 residues long.

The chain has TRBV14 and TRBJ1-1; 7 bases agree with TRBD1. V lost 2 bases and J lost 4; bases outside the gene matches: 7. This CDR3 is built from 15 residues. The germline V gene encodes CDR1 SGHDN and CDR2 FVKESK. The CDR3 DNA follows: TGTGCCAGCAGCCAATTGACAGGGTTGTCCACTGAAGCTTTCTTT. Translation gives CASSQLTGLSTEAFF.

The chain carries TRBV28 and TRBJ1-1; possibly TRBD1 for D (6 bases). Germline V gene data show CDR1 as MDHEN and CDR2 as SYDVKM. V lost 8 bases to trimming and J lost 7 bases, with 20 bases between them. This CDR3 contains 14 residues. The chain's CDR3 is CASEFGRGGGEAFF. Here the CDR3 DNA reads TGTGCCAGCGAGTTTGGGCGAGGAGGGGGTGAAGCTTTCTTT.

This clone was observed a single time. In DNA, the CDR3 is TGCGCCAGCAGCGCAGGACTAGCGGGAGAAGAGACCCAGTACTTC. Its translation is CASSAGLAGEETQYF. The rearrangement links TRBV5-1 to TRBJ2-5; TRBD2 matches at 13 bases. Per germline, CDR1 SGHRS and CDR2 YFSETQ. The CDR3 spans 15 residues. Trimming removed 4 bases from V and 3 bases from J; junction bases left unmatched: 3.

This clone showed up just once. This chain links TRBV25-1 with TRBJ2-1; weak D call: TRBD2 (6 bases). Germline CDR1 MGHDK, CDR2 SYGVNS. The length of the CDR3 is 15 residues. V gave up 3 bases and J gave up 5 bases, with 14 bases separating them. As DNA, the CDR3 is TGTGCCAGCAGTGAGACGGGACTTTTAAACAATGAGCAGTTCTTC. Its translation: CASSETGLLNNEQFF. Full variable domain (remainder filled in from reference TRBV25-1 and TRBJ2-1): EADIYQTPRYLVIGTGKKITLECSQTMGHDKMYWYQQDPGMELHLIHYSYGVNSTEKGDLSSESTVSRIRTEHFPLTLESARPSHTSQYLCASSETGLLNNEQFFGPGTRLTVL.

The CDR3 reads CASSVTESYEQYF. The CDR3 DNA reads as TGTGCCAGCAGCGTTACAGAGTCCTACGAGCAGTACTTC. The rearrangement joins TRBV9 to TRBJ2-7; unclear D gene. The CDR3 covers 13 residues. The V end lost 2 bases, the J end lost 1 base, and 7 bases lay between the germline ends. CDR1 and CDR2 from the germline V gene are SGDLS and YYNGEE.

CDR3 loop: CASSPEGLIVETQYF. The DNA for the CDR3 is TGCGCCAGCAGCCCCGAAGGCCTGATCGTAGAGACCCAGTACTTC. The rearrangement uses TRBV4-1 and TRBJ2-5; D not certain. The V gene's germline CDR1 is MGHRA and CDR2 YSYEKL. V dropped 4 bases and J dropped 4 bases, with 16 bases sitting between them. The CDR3 sequence is 15 residues long.

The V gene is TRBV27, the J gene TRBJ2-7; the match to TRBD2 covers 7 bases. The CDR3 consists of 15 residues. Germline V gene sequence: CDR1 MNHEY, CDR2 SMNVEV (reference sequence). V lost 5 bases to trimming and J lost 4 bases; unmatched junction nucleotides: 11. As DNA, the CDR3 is TGTGCCAGCAGTGCAAACCTAGCGGTCGGGTACGAGCAGTACTTC. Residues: CASSANLAVGYEQYF.

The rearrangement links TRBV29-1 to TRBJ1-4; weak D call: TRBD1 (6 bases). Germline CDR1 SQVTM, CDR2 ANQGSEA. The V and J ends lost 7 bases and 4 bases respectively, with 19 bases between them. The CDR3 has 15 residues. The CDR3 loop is CSAAGAENYNEKLFF. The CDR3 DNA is TGCAGCGCTGCGGGGGCGGAGAACTATAATGAAAAACTGTTTTTT.

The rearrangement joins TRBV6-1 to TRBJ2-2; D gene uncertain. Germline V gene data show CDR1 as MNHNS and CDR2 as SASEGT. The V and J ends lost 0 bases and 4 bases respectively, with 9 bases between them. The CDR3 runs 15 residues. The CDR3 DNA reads TGTGCCAGCAGTGAAGCTAGCTATGTCACCGGGGAGCTGTTTTTT. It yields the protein CASSEASYVTGELFF.

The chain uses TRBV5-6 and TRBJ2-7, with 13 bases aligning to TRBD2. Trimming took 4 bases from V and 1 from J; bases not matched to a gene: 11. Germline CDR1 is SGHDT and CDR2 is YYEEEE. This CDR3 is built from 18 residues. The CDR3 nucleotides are TGTGCCAGCAGCCCGGAATTGACTAGCGGGAGGTTATCCTACGAGCAGTACTTC. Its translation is CASSPELTSGRLSYEQYF.